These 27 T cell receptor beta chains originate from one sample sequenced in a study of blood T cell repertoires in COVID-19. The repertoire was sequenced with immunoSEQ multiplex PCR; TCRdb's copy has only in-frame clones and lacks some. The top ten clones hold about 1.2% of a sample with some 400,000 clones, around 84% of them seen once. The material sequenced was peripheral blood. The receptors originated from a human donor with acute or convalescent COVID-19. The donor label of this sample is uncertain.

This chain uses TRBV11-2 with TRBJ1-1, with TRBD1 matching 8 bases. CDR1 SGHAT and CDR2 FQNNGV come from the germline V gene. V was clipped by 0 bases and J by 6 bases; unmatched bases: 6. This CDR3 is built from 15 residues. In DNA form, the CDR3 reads TGTGCCAGCAGCTTAGACCGACAGGGGATCGCTGAAGCTTTCTTT. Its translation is CASSLDRQGIAEAFF. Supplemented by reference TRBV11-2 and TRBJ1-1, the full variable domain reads EAGVAQSPRYKIIEKRQSVAFWCNPISGHATLYWYQQILGQGPKLLIQFQNNGVVDDSQLPKDRFSAERLKGVDSTLKIQPAKLEDSAVYLCASSLDRQGIAEAFFGQGTRLTVV.

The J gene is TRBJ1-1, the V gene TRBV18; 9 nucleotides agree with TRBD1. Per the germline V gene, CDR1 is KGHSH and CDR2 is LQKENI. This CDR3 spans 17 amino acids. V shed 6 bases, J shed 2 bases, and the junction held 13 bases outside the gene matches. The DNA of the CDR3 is TGTGCCAGCTCTCGAATTCAACAGGGGGCTAAAAACACTGAAGCTTTCTTT. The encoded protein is CASSRIQQGAKNTEAFF.

DNA for the CDR3: TGTGCCAGCAGCCCTAGGGGTAGGGGAGGTACAGATACGCAGTATTTT. The encoded protein is CASSPRGRGGTDTQYF. This chain uses TRBV7-6 with TRBJ2-3; tentatively, D is TRBD2 (6 bases). Between the trimmed V and J ends, which lost 5 bases and 3 bases, there was a span of 18 bases. Germline lookup yields CDR1 SGHVS and CDR2 FNYEAQ. The CDR3 contains 16 residues.

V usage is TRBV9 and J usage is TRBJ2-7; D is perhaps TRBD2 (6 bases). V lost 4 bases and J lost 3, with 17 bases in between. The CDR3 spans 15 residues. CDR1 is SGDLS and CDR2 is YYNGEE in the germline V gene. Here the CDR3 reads CASSISPGTHYEQYF. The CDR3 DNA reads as TGTGCCAGCAGCATCAGTCCCGGGACTCACTACGAGCAGTACTTC.

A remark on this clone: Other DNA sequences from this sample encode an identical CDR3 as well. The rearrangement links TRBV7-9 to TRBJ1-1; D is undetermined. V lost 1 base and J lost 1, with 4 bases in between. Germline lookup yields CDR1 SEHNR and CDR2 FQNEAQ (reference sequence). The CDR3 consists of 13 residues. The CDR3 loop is CASSLVQNTEAFF. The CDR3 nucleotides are TGTGCCAGCAGCTTAGTCCAGAACACTGAAGCTTTCTTT. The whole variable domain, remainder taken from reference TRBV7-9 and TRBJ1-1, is DTGVSQNPRHKITKRGQNVTFRCDPISEHNRLYWYRQTLGQGPEFLTYFQNEAQLEKSRLLSDRFSAERPKGSFSTLEIQRTEQGDSAMYLCASSLVQNTEAFFGQGTRLTVV.

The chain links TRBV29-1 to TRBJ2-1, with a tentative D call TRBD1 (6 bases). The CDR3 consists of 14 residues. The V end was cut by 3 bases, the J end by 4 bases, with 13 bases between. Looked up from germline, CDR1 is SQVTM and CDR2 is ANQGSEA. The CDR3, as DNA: TGCAGCGTTGATACCCGGACAGTTTACAATGAGCAGTTCTTC. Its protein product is CSVDTRTVYNEQFF.

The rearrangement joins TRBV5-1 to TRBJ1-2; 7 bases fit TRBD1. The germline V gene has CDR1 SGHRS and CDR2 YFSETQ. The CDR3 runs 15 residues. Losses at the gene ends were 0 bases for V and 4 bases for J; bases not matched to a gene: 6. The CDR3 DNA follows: TGCGCCAGCAGCTTGGAGCACAGGGGATCCTATGGCTACACCTTC. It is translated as CASSLEHRGSYGYTF. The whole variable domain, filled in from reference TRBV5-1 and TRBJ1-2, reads KAGVTQTPRYLIKTRGQQVTLSCSPISGHRSVSWYQQTPGQGLQFLFEYFSETQRNKGNFPGRFSGRQFSNSRSEMNVSTLELGDSALYLCASSLEHRGSYGYTFGSGTRLTVV.

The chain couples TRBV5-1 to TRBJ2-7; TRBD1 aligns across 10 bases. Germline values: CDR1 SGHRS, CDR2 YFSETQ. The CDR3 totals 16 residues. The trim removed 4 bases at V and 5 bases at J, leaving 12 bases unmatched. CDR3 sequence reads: CASSHRQGARGHEQYF. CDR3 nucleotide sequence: TGCGCCAGCAGCCACCGACAGGGGGCTCGTGGGCACGAGCAGTACTTC.

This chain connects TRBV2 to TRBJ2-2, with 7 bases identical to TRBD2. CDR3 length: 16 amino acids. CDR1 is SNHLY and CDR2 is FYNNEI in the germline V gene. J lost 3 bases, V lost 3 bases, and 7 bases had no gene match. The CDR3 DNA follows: TGTGCCAGCAGTGACAGACTAGCCCGTTACACCGGGGAGCTGTTTTTT. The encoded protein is CASSDRLARYTGELFF.

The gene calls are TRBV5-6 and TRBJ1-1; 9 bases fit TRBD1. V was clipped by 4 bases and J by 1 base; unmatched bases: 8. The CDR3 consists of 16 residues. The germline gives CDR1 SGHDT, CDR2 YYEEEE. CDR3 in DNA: TGTGCCAGCAGCCCATGGGGACAGGGACGGAACACTGAAGCTTTCTTT. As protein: CASSPWGQGRNTEAFF.

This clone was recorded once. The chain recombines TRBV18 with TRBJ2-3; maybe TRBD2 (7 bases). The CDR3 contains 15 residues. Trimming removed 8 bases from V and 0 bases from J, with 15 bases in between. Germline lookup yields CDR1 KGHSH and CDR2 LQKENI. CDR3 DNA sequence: TGTGCCAGCCGGGGGGACACCTCTAGCACAGATACGCAGTATTTT. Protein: CASRGDTSSTDTQYF.

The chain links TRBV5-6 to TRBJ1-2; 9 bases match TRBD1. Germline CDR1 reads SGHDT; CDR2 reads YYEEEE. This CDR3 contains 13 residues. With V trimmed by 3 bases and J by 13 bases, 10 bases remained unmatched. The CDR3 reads CASSSGTGLRTTF. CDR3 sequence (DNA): TGTGCCAGCAGCTCCGGGACAGGGCTGAGAACCACCTTC. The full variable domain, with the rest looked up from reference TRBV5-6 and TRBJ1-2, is DAGVTQSPTHLIKTRGQQVTLRCSPKSGHDTVSWYQQALGQGPQFIFQYYEEEERQRGNFPDRFSGHQFPNYSSELNVNALLLGDSALYLCASSSGTGLRTTFGSGTRLTVV.

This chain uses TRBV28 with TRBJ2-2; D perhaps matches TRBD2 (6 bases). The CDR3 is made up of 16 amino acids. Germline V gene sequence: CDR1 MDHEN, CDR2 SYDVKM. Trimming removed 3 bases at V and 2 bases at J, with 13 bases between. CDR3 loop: CASSFGTQTNTGELFF. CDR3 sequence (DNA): TGTGCCAGCAGTTTCGGGACTCAAACTAACACCGGGGAGCTGTTTTTT.

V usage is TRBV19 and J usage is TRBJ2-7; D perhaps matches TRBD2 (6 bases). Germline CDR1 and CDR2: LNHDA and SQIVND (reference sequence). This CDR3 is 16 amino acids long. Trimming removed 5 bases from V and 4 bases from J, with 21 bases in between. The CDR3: CASSQRARWGDYEQYF. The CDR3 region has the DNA TGTGCCAGTAGTCAACGCGCGAGGTGGGGGGATTACGAGCAGTACTTC.

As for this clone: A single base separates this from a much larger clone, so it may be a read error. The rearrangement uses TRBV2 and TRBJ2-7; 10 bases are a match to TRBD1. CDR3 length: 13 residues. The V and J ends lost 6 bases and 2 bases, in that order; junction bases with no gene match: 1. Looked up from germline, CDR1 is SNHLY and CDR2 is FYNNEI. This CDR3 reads CASSGTGAYEQYF. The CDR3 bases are TGTGCCAGCAGCGGGACAGGGGCCTACGAGCAGTACTTC. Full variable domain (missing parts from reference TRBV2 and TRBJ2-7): EPEVTQTPSHQVTQMGQEVILRCVPISNHLYFYWYRQILGQKVEFLVSFYNNEISEKSEIFDDQFSVERPDGSNFTLKIRSTKLEDSAMYFCASSGTGAYEQYFGPGTRLTVT.

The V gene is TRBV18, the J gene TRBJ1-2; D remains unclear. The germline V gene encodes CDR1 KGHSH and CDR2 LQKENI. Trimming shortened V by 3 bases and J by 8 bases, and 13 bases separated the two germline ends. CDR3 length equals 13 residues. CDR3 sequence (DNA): TGTGCCAGCTCACCTCCGAGGGCCTCAGGCTACACCTTC. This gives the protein CASSPPRASGYTF.

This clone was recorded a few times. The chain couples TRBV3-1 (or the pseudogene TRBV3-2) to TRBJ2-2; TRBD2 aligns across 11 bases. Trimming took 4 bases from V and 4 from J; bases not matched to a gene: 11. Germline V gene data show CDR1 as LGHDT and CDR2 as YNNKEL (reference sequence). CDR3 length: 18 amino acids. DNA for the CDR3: TGTGCCAGCAGCCCCCTTTTAACGACTAGCGGGGTCACCGGGGAGCTGTTTTTT. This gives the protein CASSPLLTTSGVTGELFF.

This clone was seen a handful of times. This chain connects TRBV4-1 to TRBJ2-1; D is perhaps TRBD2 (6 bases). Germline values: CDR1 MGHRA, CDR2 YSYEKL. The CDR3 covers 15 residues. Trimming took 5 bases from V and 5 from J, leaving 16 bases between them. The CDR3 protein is CASSGQAGPNNEQFF. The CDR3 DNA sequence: TGCGCCAGCAGCGGGCAAGCGGGCCCAAACAATGAGCAGTTCTTC.

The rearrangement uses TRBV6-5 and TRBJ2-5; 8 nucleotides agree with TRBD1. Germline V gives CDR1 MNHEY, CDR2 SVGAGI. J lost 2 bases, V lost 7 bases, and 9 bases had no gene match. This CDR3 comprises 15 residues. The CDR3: CASTQTGVHQETQYF. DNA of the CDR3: TGTGCCAGCACCCAGACAGGGGTCCATCAAGAGACCCAGTACTTC.

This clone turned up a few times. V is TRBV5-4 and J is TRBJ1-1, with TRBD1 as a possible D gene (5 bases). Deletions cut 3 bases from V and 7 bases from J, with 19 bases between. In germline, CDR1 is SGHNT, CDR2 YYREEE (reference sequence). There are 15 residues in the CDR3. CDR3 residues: CASSSDVQGRSEAFF. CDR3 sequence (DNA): TGTGCCAGCAGCTCCGACGTTCAGGGAAGGAGTGAAGCTTTCTTT.

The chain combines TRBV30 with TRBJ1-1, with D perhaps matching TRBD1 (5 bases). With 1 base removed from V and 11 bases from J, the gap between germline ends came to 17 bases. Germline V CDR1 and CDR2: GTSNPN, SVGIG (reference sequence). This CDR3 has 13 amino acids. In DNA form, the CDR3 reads TGTGCCTGGAGTGCCCAGGGCCGGGGGAGGGCTTTCTTT. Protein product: CAWSAQGRGRAFF.

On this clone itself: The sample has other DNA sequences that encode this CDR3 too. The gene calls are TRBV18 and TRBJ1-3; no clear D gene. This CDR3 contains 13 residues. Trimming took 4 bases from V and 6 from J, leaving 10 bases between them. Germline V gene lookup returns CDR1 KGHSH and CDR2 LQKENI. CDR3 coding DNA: TGTGCCAGCTCACGGGGTCGGGAAAACACCATATATTTT. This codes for CASSRGRENTIYF.

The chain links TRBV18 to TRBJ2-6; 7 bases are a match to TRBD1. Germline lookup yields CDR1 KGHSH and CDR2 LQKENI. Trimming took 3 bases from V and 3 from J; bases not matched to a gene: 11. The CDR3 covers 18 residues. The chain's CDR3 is CASSPPDRRTNGANVLTF. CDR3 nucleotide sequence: TGTGCCAGCTCACCTCCGGACAGGCGCACCAATGGGGCCAACGTCCTGACTTTC.

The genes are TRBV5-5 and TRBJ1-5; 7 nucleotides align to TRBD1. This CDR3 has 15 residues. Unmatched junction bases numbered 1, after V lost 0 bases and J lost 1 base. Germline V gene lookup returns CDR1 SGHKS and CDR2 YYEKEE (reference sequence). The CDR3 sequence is CASSLATGSNQPQHF. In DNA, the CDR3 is TGTGCCAGCAGCTTGGCGACAGGGAGCAATCAGCCCCAGCATTTT. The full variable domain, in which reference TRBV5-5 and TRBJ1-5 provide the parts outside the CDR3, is DAGVTQSPTHLIKTRGQQVTLRCSPISGHKSVSWYQQVLGQGPQFIFQYYEKEERGRGNFPDRFSARQFPNYSSELNVNALLLGDSALYLCASSLATGSNQPQHFGDGTRLSIL.

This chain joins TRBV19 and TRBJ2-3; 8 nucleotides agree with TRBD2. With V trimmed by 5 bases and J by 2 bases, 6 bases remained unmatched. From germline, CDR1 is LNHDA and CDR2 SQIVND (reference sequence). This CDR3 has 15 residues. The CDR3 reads CASSFGGLATDTQYF. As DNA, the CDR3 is TGTGCCAGTAGTTTCGGAGGACTAGCCACAGATACGCAGTATTTT.

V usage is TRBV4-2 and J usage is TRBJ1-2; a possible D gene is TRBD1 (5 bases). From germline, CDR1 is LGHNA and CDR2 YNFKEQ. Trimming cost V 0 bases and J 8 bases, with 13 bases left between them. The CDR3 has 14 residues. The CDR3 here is CASSQDQGVGGYTF. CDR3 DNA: TGTGCCAGCAGCCAAGATCAGGGTGTTGGGGGCTACACCTTC.

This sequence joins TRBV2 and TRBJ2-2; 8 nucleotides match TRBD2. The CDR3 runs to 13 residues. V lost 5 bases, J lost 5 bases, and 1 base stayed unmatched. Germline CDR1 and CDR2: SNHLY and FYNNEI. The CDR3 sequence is CASSQRGTGELFF. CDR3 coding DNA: TGTGCCAGCAGTCAGCGGGGGACCGGGGAGCTGTTTTTT.